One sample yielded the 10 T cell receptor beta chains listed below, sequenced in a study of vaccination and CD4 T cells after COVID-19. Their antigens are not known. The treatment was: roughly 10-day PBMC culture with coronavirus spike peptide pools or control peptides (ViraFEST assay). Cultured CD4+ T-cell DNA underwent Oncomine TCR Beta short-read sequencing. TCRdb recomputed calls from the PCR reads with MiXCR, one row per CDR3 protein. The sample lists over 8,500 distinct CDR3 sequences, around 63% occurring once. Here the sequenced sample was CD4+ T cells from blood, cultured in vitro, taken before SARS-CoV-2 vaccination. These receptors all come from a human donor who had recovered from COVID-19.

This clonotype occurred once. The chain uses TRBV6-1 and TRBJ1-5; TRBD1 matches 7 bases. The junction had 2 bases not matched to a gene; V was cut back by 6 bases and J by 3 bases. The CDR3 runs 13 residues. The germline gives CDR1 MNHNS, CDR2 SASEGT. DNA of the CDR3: TGTGCCAGCAGCGGGACAGACAATCAGCCCCAGCATTTT. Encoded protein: CASSGTDNQPQHF.

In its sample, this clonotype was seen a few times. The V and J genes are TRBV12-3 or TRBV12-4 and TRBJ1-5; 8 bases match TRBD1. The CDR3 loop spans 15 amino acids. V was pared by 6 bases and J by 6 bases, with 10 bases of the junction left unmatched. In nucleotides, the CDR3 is TGTGCCAGCAGGGGACCGACAGGGGCGGGTCAGCCCCAGCATTTT. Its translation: CASRGPTGAGQPQHF.

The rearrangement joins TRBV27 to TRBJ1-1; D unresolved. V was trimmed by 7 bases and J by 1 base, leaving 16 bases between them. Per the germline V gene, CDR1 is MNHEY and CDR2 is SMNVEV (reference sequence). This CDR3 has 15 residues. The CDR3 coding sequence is TGTGCCAGCACTCCTTTGCACCTGGCGAACACTGAAGCTTTCTTT. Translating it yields CASTPLHLANTEAFF.

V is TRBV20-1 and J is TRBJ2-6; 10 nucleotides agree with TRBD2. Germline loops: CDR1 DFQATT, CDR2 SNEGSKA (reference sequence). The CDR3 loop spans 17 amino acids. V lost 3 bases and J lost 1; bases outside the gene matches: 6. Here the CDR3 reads CSASIGTSASGANVLTF. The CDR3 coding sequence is TGCAGTGCTAGCATAGGGACTAGCGCGTCTGGGGCCAACGTCCTGACTTTC.

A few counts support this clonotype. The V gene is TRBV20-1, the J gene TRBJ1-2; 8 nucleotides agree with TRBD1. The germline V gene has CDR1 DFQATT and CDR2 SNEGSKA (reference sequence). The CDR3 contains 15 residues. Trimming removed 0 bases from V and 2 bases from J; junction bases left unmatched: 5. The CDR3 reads CSARETGAPNYGYTF. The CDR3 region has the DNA TGCAGTGCTAGAGAGACAGGGGCGCCGAACTATGGCTACACCTTC.

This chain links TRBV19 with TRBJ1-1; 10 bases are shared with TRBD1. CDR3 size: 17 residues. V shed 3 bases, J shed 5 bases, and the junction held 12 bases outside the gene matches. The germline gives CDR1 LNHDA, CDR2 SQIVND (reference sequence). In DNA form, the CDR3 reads TGTGCCAGTAGTATCCACGCCCGACAGGGGGCTCTTACTGAAGCTTTCTTT. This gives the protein CASSIHARQGALTEAFF.

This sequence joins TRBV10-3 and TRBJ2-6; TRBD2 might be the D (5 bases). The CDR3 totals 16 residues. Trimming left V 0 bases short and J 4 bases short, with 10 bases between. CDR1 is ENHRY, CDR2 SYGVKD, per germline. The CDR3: CAISESEGSGANVLTF. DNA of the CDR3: TGTGCCATCAGTGAGTCCGAGGGTTCGGGGGCCAACGTCCTGACTTTC.

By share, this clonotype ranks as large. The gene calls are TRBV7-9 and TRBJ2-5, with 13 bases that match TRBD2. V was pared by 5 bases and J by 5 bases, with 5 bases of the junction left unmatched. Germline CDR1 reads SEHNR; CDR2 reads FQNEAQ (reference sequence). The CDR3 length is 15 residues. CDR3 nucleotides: TGTGCCAGCAGCCCCGGACTAGCGGGAGTGGAGACCCAGTACTTC. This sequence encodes CASSPGLAGVETQYF.

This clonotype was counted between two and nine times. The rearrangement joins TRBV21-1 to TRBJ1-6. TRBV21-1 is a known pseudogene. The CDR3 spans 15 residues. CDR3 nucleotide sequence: TGTGCCAGCAGCAAAAACGAGGACGGAATCTCACCCCTCCACTTT. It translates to CASSKNEDGISPLHF.

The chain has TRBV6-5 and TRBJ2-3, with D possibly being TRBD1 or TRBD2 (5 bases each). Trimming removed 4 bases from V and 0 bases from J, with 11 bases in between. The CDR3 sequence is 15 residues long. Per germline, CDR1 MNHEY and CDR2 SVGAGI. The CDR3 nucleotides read TGTGCCAGCAGTTCCCGGGACCCGAGCACAGATACGCAGTATTTT. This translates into CASSSRDPSTDTQYF.